This T cell receptor (beta chain) was retrieved from a study of memory CD4+ T cells and cytomegalovirus serostatus. Study as a whole: Of the healthy Belgian adults, several were CMV seropositive and about two dozen seronegative. Study-wide points: CD4+ memory repertoires contained about two fifths of the roughly 160 reported CMV TCRbeta sequences.

Single viable CD3+CD4+CD8-CD45RO+ cells were sorted as the memory CD4+ T cells. In the original workflow: After removing out-of-frame reads, 2 million to 2.5 million distinct TCRbeta sequences remained. This table comes from immunoSEQ multiplex PCR, and its TCRdb copy is limited to in-frame clones, with some not included. That table is the source of V, J and clone size, and D and trimming were worked out from the DNA. The sample includes about 62,000 clones, about 80% of them seen just once. The CDR3 length is 12 residues. V was shortened by 6 bases and J by 5 bases, with 9 bases between the two germline ends. Germline-derived CDR1 and CDR2 are MDHEN and SYDVKM. Worth noting for this clone: What it binds is not known.

The source is an adult in good health and CMV-seropositive. The chain is built from TRBV28 and TRBJ2-3; no clear D. Sequencing was performed on memory CD4+ T cells from blood. CDR3 nucleotides: TGTGCCAGCAGGTCTTTGGGAGATACGCAGTATTTT. Amino acids: CASRSLGDTQYF. The entire variable domain, with the rest obtained from reference TRBV28 and TRBJ2-3, is as follows: DVKVTQSSRYLVKRTGEKVFLECVQDMDHENMFWYRQDPGLGLRLIYFSYDVKMKEKGDIPEGYSVSREKKERFSLILESASTNQTSMYLCASRSLGDTQYFGPGTRLTVL.